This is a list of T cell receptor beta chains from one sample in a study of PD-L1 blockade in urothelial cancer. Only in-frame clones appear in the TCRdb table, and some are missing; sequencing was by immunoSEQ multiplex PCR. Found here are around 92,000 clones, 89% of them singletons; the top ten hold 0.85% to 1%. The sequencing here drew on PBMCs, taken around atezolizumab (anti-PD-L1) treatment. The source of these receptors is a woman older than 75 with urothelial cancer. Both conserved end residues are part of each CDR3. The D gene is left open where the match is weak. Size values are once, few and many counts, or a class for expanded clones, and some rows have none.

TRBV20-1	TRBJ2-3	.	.	TGCACAGCAGGGGTAACAGATACGCAGTATTTT	CTAGVTDTQYF
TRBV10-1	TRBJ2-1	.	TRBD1	TGCGCCAGCAGTGTGGGACAGGGGTTCTACAATGAGCAGTTCTTC	CASSVGQGFYNEQFF
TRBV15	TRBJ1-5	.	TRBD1	TGTGCCACCAGCAGCCACAGGGGGTCCCGCAATCAGCCCCAGCATTTT	CATSSHRGSRNQPQHF
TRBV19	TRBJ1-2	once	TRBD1	TGTGCCAGCACCGGGACAGGGTATGGCTACACCTTC	CASTGTGYGYTF
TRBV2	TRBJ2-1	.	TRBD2	TGTGCCAGCAGTGAAGGGGGTAGCGGGAGGGCCCTCTCCTACAATGAGCAGTTCTTC	CASSEGGSGRALSYNEQFF
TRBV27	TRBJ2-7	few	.	TGTGCCAGCAGTTTATACTCCCCGGACAGATACGAGCAGTACTTC	CASSLYSPDRYEQYF
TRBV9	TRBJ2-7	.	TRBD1	TGTGCCAGCAGCCCGGGGAGTGGACAGGGGGGATTCTCCTACGAGCAGTACTTC	CASSPGSGQGGFSYEQYF
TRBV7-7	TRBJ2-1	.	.	TGTGCCAGCAGCTTGTTAGCGGACAATGAGCAGTTCTTC	CASSLLADNEQFF
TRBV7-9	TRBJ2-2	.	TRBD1	TGTGCCAGCAGCTTAGGGACAGGGGGCGAGTCGAGCACCGGGGAGCTGTTTTTT	CASSLGTGGESSTGELFF
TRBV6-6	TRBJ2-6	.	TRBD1	TGTGCCAGCAGTTTCAGGGGGCGAAGGGCCAACGTCCTGACTTTC	CASSFRGRRANVLTF
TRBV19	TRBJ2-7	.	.	TGTGCCAGTAGTATGGGTCTAGGATTCTCCTACGAGCAGTACTTC	CASSMGLGFSYEQYF
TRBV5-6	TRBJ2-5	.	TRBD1	TGTGCCAGCAGCCTCCAGTGGGACAGACTTGGAGAGACCCAGTACTTC	CASSLQWDRLGETQYF
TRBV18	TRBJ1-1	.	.	TGTGCCAGCTCACGGGGGCCGGGGCCCGACACTGAAGCTTTCTTT	CASSRGPGPDTEAFF
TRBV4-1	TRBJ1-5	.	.	TGCGCCAGCAGCCAAGAAAAGGGAGGTCTAACCCAGCCCCAGCATTTT	CASSQEKGGLTQPQHF
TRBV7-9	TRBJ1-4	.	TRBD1	TGTGCCAGCAGCTTCGCCGGGACAGGGGGCCTGGGGGAAAAACTGTTTTTT	CASSFAGTGGLGEKLFF
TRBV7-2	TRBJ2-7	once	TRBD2	TGTGCCAGCAGCGCCCGCCGACTAGCGGGAGGCGAGCAGTACTTC	CASSARRLAGGEQYF
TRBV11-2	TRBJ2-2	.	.	TGTGCCAGCAGCTCGAGGGCAGGAGACACCGGGGAGCTGTTTTTT	CASSSRAGDTGELFF
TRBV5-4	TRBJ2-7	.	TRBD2	TGTGCCAGCAGTGGGGCCGGGACTAGGTCTGGCGAGCAGTACTTC	CASSGAGTRSGEQYF
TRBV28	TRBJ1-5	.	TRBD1	TGTGCCAGCAGTTTATCAGCAGGGGGCCAGCCCCAGCATTTT	CASSLSAGGQPQHF
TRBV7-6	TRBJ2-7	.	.	TGTGCCAGCAGCTTAGCTTCCACCGGCGGGGCGTCCTACGAGCAGTACTTC	CASSLASTGGASYEQYF
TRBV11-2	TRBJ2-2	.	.	TGTGCCAGCAGGAAAGTACAGGGTCCTACCCCCGGGGAGCTGTTTTTT	CASRKVQGPTPGELFF
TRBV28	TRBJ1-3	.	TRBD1	TGTGCCAGCAGAACGGACAGGATCTCTGGAAACACCATATATTTT	CASRTDRISGNTIYF
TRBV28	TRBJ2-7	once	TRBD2	TGTGCCAGCACCCCGGGCGCCTCGACTAGCAAGCAGTACTTC	CASTPGASTSKQYF
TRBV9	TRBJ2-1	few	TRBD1	TGTGCCAGCAGCAACGGCTTACAGGGGGTGAACAATGAGCAGTTCTTC	CASSNGLQGVNNEQFF
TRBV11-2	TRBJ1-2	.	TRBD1	TGTGCCAGCAGCTGGGACAGGGGAGCCTATGGCTACACCTTC	CASSWDRGAYGYTF
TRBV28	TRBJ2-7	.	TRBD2	TGTGCCAGCAGCCAGACTAGCGGGGGCCGGTACGAGCAGTACTTC	CASSQTSGGRYEQYF
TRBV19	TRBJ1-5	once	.	TGTGCCAGTAGAAGCAGGGGTGGCATCCAGCCCCAGCATTTT	CASRSRGGIQPQHF
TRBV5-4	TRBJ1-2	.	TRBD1	TGTGCCAGCAGCGCGGGCGGGACAGGAAACTATGGCTACACCTTC	CASSAGGTGNYGYTF
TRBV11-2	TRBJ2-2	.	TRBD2	TGTGCCAGCAGTACTAGCGGAACGAACACCGGGGAGCTGTTTTTT	CASSTSGTNTGELFF
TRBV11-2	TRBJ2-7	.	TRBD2	TGTGCCAGCAGCTTAGGTTTAGCGGGGCGCTACGAGCAGTACTTC	CASSLGLAGRYEQYF
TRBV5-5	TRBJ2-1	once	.	TGTGCCAGCAGCTTGGAAGGGACTTCCTACAATGAGCAGTTCTTC	CASSLEGTSYNEQFF
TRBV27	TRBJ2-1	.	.	TGTGCCAGCATCGGCGGGCAGAGCTCCTACAATGAGCAGTTCTTC	CASIGGQSSYNEQFF
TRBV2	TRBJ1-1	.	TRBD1	TGTGCCAGCAGCGAAAGGGGGCGGTCTCTGAACACTGAAGCTTTCTTT	CASSERGRSLNTEAFF
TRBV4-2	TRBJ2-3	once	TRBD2	TGTGCCAGCAGCCAAGATATCTGGCTAGCGGGAAACACAGATACGCAGTATTTT	CASSQDIWLAGNTDTQYF
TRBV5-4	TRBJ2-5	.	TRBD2	TGTGCCAGCAGCTCAGCGGGGAGTTTGGAGACCCAGTACTTC	CASSSAGSLETQYF
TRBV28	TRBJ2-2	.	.	TGTGCCAGCAGTTTAGGGACAAAGAACACCGGGGAGCTGTTTTTT	CASSLGTKNTGELFF
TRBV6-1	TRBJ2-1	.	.	TGTGCCAGCAAGACAACGGGGGAGCAGTTCTTC	CASKTTGEQFF
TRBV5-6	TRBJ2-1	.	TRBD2	TGTGCCAGCAGCTTACCAGGACTAGCGGGAGCACATGAGCAGTTCTTC	CASSLPGLAGAHEQFF
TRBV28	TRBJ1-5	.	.	TGTGCCAACCAAGGGGCAGGGGATGGCAATCAGCCCCAGCATTTT	CANQGAGDGNQPQHF
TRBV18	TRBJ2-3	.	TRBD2	TGTGCCAGCTCACCAAAAGTGATACAGAAAGCGGGGCTAGACACAGATACGCAGTATTTT	CASSPKVIQKAGLDTDTQYF
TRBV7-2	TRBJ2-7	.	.	TGTGCCAGCAGTGAGGGCGGAGGCGCCTACGAGCAGTACTTC	CASSEGGGAYEQYF
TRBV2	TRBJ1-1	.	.	TGTGCCAGCCAGACACAGAACACTGAAGCTTTCTTT	CASQTQNTEAFF
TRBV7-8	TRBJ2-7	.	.	TGTGCCAGCAGCTTAGCCGGGGGTTCACGGGAGCAGTACTTC	CASSLAGGSREQYF
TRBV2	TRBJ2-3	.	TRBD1	TGTGCCATTGGACAGGGGGCCCGCACAGATACGCAGTATTTT	CAIGQGARTDTQYF
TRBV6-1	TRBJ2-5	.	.	TGTGCCAGCAGTGGGACAGTTCAAGAGACCCAGTACTTC	CASSGTVQETQYF
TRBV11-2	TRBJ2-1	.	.	TGTGCCAGCACCATAGGGGGACTATCGGTCGGTGAGCAGTTCTTC	CASTIGGLSVGEQFF
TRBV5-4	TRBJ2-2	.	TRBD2	TGTGCCCTCCGGGGGGAGCTCGGGGGCACCGGGGAGCTGTTTTTT	CALRGELGGTGELFF
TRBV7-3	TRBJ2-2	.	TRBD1	TGTGCCAGCAGCCCTAGGCTCAGGGGGCAGACCGGGGAGCTGTTTTTT	CASSPRLRGQTGELFF
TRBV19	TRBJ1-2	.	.	TGTGCCAGTAGTGGGGACACCCCAGAAGCTAACTATGGCTACACCTTC	CASSGDTPEANYGYTF
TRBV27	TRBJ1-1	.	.	TGTGCCAGCAGAGAACCGGGGGTGAACACTGAAGCTTTCTTT	CASREPGVNTEAFF
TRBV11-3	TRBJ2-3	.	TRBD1	TGTGCCAGCAGCCCTTACAGGGGTACAGATACGCAGTATTTT	CASSPYRGTDTQYF
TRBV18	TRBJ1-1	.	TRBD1	TGTGCCAGCTCACCACCCGGGACAGACCTGAACACTGAAGCTTTCTTT	CASSPPGTDLNTEAFF
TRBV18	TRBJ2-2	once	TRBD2	TGTGCCAGCTCACCGAGGGAGGGGAACACCGGGGAGCTGTTTTTT	CASSPREGNTGELFF
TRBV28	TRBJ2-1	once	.	TGTGCCAGCAGGCTATCAGGGGTTGGGTCCTACAATGAGCAGTTCTTC	CASRLSGVGSYNEQFF
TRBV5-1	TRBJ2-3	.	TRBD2	TGCGCCAGCAGCTTGACTAGCGGGAGTGCTACAGATACGCAGTATTTT	CASSLTSGSATDTQYF
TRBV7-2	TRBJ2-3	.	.	TGTGCCAGCAGCCCTGGCGGGCAGTACACAGATACGCAGTATTTT	CASSPGGQYTDTQYF